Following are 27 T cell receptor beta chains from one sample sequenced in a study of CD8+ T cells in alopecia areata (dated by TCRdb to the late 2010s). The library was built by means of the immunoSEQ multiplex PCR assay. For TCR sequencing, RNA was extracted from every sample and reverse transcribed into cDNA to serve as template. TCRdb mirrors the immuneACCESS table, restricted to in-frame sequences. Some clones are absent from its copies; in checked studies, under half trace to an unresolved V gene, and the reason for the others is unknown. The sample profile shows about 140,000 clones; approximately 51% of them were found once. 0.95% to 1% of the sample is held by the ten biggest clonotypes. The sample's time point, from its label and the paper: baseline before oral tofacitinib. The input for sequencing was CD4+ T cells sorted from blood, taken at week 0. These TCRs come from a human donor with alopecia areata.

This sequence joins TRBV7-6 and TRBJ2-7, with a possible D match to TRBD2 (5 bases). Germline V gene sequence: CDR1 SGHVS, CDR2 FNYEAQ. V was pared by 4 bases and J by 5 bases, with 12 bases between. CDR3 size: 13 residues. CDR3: CASSSPGSNEQYF. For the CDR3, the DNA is TGTGCCAGCAGCTCCCCGGGGAGTAACGAGCAGTACTTC.

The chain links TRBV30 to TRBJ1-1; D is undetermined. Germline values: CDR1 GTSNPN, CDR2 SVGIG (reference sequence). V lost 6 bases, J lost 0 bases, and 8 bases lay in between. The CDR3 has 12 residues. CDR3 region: CACNQLNTEAFF. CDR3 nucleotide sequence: TGTGCCTGCAATCAGCTGAACACTGAAGCTTTCTTT.

The DNA for the CDR3 is TGTGCCTGGAGTCAGCGCCCGTATGGCTACACCTTC. Its translation: CAWSQRPYGYTF. The genes are TRBV30 and TRBJ1-2, with D hard to call. Germline CDR1 and CDR2: GTSNPN and SVGIG (reference sequence). There are 12 residues in the CDR3. V lost 2 bases to trimming and J lost 5 bases, with 9 bases between them.

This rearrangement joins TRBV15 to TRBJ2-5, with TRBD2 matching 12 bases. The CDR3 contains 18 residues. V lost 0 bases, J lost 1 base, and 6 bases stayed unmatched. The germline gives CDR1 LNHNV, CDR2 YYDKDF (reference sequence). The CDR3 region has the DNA TGTGCCACCAGCAGAGATCGGACTAGCGGGGCGTTCCAAGAGACCCAGTACTTC. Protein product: CATSRDRTSGAFQETQYF.

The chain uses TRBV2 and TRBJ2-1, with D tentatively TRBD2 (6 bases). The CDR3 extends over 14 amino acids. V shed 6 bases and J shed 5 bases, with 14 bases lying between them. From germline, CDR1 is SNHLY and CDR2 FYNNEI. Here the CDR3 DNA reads TGTGCCAGCAGGGGGGACTTCCCTCACAATGAGCAGTTCTTC. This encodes CASRGDFPHNEQFF.

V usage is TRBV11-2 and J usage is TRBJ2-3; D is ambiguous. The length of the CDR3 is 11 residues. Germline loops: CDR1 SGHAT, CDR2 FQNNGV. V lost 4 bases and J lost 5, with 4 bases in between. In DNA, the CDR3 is TGTGCCAGCAGCTCAGTAGATACGCAGTATTTT. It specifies CASSSVDTQYF.

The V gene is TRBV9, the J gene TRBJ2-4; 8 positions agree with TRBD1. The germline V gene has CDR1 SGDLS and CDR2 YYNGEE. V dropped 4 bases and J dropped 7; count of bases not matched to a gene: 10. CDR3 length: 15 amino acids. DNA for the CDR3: TGTGCCAGCAGCCCCCCAGGGGGCTTGAGGAACATTCAGTACTTC. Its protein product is CASSPPGGLRNIQYF. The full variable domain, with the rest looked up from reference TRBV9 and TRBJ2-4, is DSGVTQTPKHLITATGQRVTLRCSPRSGDLSVYWYQQSLDQGLQFLIQYYNGEERAKGNILERFSAQQFPDLHSELNLSSLELGDSALYFCASSPPGGLRNIQYFGAGTRLSVL.

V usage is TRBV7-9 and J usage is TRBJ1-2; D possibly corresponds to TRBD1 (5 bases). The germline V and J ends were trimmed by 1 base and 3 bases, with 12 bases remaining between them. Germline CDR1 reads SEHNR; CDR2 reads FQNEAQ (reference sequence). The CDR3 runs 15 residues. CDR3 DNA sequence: TGTGCCAGCAGCTTAGAGGCAGGGCCCCACTATGGCTACACCTTC. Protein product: CASSLEAGPHYGYTF.

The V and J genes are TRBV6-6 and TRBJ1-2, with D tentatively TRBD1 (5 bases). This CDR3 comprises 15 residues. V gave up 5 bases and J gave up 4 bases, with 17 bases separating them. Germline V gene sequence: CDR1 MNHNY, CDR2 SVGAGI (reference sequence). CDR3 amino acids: CASSRTSDKSYGYTF. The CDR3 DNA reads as TGTGCCAGCAGTAGAACGTCGGACAAGTCCTATGGCTACACCTTC.

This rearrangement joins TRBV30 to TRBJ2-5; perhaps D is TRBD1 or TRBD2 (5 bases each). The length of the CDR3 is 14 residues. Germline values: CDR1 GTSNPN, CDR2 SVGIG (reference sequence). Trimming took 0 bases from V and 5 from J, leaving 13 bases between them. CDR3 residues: CAWSVLGVRETQYF. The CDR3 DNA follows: TGTGCCTGGAGTGTACTAGGGGTCCGGGAGACCCAGTACTTC.

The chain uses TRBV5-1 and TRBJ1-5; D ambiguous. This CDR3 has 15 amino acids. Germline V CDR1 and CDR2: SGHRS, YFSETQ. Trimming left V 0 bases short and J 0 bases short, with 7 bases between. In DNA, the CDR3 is TGCGCCAGCAGCTTGGACGGAAATAGCAATCAGCCCCAGCATTTT. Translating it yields CASSLDGNSNQPQHF.

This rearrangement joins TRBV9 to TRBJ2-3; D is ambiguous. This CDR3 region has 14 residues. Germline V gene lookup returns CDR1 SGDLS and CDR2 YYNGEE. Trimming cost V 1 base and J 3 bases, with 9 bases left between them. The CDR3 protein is CASSVTVRTDTQYF. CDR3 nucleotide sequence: TGTGCCAGCAGCGTAACAGTAAGGACAGATACGCAGTATTTT.

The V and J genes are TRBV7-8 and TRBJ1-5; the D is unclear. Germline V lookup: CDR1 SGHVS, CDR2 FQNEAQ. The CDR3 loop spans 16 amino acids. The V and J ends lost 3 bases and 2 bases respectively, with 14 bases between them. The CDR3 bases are TGTGCCAGCAGCTTGCTATCGGGAGTCGGCAATCAGCCCCAGCATTTT. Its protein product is CASSLLSGVGNQPQHF.

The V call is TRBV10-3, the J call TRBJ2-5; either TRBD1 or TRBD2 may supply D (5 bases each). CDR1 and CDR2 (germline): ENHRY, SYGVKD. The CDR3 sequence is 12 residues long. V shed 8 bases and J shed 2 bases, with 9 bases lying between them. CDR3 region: CAIRGTQETQYF. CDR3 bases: TGTGCCATCCGGGGCACTCAAGAGACCCAGTACTTC.

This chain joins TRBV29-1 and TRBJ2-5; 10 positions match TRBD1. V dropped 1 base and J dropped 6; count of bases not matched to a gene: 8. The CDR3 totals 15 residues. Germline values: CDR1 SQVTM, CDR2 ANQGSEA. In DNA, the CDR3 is TGCAGCGTTGAAGCTCCGGACAGGGGGTTGAAGACCCAGTACTTC. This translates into CSVEAPDRGLKTQYF. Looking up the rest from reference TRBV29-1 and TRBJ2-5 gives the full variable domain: SAVISQKPSRDICQRGTSLTIQCQVDSQVTMMFWYRQQPGQSLTLIATANQGSEATYESGFVIDKFPISRPNLTFSTLTVSNMSPEDSSIYLCSVEAPDRGLKTQYFGPGTRLLVL.

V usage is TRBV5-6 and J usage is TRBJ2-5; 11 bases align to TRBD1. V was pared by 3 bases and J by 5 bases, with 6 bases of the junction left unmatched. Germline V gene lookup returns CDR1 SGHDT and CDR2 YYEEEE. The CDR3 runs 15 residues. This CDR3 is CASSWVDRGHETQYF. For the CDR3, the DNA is TGTGCCAGCAGCTGGGTGGACAGGGGGCACGAGACCCAGTACTTC.

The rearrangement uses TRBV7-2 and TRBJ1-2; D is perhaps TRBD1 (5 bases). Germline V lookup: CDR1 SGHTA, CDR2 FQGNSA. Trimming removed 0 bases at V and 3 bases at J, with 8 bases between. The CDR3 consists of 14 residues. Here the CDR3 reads CASSLAPTDYGYTF. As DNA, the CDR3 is TGTGCCAGCAGCTTAGCCCCGACAGACTATGGCTACACCTTC.

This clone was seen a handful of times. The CDR3 sequence: CSARQSLSSYEQYF. DNA of the CDR3: TGCAGCGCCCGACAGTCACTGAGCTCCTACGAGCAGTACTTC. This rearrangement joins TRBV29-1 to TRBJ2-7; a possible D gene is TRBD1 (5 bases). The CDR3 totals 14 residues. Germline V gene data show CDR1 as SQVTM and CDR2 as ANQGSEA. V was trimmed by 7 bases and J by 0 bases, leaving 16 bases between them.

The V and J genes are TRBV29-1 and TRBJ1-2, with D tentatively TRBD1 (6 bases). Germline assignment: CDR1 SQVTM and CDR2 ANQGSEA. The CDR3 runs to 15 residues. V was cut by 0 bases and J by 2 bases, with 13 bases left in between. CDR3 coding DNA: TGCAGCGTTGAAGAGCCATGGACAGTAAACTATGGCTACACCTTC. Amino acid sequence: CSVEEPWTVNYGYTF.

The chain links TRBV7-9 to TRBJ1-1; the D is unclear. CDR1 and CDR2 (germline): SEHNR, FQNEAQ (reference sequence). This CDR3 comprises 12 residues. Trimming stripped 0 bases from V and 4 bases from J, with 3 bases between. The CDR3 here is CASSLASTEAFF. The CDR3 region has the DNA TGTGCCAGCAGCTTAGCGAGCACTGAAGCTTTCTTT.

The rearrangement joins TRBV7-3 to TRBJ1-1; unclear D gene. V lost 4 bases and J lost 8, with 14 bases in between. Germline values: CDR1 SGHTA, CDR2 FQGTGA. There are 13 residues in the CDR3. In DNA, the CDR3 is TGTGCCAGCAGCTCCGCCCCGGCGGGGGAAGCTTTCTTT. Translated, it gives CASSSAPAGEAFF.

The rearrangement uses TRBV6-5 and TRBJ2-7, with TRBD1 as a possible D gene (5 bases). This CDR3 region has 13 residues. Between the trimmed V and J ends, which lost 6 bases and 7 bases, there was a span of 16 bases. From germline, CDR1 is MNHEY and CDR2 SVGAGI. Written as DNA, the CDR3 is TGTGCCAGCAGCGGAACAAGGGGTGCGGAGCAGTACTTC. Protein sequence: CASSGTRGAEQYF.

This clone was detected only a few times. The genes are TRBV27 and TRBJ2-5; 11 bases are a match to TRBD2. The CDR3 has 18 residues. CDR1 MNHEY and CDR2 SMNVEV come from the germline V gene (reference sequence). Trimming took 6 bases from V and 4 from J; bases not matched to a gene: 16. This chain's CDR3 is CASSRRGITSGSGETQYF. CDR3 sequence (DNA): TGTGCCAGCAGCCGAAGGGGAATTACTAGCGGGAGTGGAGAGACCCAGTACTTC.

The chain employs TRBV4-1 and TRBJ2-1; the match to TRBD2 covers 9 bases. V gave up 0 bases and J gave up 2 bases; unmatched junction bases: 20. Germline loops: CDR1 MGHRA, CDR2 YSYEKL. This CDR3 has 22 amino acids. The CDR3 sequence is CASSQDVQGSGRSLGPYNEQFF. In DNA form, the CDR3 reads TGCGCCAGCAGCCAAGATGTGCAGGGTAGCGGGAGATCCCTTGGACCCTACAATGAGCAGTTCTTC.

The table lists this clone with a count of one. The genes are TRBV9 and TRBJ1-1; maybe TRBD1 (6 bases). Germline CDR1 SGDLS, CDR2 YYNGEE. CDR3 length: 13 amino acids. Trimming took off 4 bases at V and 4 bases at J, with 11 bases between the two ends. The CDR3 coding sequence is TGTGCCAGCAGCATGGACAGTGGCACTGAAGCTTTCTTT. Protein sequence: CASSMDSGTEAFF.

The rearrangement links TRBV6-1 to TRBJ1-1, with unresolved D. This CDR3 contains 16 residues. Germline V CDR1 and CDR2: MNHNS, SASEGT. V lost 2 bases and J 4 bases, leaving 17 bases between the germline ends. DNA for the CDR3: TGTGCCAGCAGTGAATATACACAGTTCCGTGGCACTGAAGCTTTCTTT. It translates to CASSEYTQFRGTEAFF.

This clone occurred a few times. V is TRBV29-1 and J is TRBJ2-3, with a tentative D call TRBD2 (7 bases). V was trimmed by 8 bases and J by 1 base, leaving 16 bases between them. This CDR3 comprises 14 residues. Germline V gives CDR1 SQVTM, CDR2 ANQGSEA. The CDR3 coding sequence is TGCAGCACGCAACGGGGGGCGGGCACAGATACGCAGTATTTT. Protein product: CSTQRGAGTDTQYF.